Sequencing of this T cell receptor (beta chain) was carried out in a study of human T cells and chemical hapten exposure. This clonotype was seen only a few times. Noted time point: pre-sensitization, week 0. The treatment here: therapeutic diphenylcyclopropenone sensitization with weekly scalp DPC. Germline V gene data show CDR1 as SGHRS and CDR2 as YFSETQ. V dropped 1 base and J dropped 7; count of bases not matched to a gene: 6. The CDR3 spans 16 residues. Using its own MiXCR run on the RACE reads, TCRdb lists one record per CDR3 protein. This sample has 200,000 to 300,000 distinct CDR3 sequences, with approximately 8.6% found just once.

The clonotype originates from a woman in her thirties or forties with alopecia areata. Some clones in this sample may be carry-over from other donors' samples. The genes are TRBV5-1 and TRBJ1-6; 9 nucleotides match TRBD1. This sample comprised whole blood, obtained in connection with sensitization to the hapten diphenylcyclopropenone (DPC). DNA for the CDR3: TGCGCCAGCAGCTTGCAACAGGGGGCGAGAAATTCACCCCTCCACTTT. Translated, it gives CASSLQQGARNSPLHF.